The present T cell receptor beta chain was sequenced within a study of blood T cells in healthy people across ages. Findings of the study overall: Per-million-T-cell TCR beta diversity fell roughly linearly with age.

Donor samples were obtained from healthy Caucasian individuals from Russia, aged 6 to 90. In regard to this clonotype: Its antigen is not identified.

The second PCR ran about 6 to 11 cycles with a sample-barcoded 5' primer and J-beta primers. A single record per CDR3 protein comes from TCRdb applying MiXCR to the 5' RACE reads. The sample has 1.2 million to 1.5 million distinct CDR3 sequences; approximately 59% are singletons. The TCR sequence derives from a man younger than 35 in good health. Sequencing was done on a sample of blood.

The CDR3 DNA reads TGCAGTGCTAGATCGGGACAGGGGGATCAGCCCCAGCATTTT. Translation: CSARSGQGDQPQHF. The chain joins TRBV20-1 to TRBJ1-5; 11 bases line up with TRBD1. The V gene end was trimmed by 2 bases and the J gene end by 5 bases; junction bases not matched to a gene: 2. Germline V gene lookup returns CDR1 DFQATT and CDR2 SNEGSKA (reference sequence). The CDR3 totals 14 residues.